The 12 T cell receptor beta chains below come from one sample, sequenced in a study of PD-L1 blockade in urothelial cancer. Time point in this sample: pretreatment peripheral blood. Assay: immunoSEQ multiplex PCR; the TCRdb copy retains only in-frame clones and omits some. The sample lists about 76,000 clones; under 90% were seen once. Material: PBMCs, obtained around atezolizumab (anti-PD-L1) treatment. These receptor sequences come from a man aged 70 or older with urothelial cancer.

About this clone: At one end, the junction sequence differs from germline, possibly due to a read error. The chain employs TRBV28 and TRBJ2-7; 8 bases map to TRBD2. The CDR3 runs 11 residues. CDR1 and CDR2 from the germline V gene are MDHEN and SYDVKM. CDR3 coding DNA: TGTGCCAGCAGGACCGGGACTAGGGTAGGCTTC. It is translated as CASRTGTRVGF. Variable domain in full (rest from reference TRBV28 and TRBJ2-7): DVKVTQSSRYLVKRTGEKVFLECVQDMDHENMFWYRQDPGLGLRLIYFSYDVKMKEKGDIPEGYSVSREKKERFSLILESASTNQTSMYLCASRTGTRVGFGPGTRLTVT.

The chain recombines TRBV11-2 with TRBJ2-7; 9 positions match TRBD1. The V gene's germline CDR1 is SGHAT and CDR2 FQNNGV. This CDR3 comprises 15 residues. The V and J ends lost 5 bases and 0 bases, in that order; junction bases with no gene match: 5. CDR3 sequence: CASSKGTGSSYEQYF. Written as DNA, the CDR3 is TGTGCCAGCAGCAAAGGGACAGGGAGCTCCTACGAGCAGTACTTC.

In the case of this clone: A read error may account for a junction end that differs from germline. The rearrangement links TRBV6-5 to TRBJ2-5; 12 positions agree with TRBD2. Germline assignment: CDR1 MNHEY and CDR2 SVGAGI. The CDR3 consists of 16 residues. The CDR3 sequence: CASSNSGLAGQETQYF. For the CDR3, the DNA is TGTGCCAGCAGTAACTCGGGACTAGCGGGCCAAGAGACCCAGTACTTC.

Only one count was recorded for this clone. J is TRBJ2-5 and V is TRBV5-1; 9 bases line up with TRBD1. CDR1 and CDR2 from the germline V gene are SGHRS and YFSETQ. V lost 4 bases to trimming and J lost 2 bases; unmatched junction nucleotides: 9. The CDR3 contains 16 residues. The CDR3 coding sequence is TGCGCCAGCAGCCCCACAGGGGGCGTGGGGCAAGAGACCCAGTACTTC. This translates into CASSPTGGVGQETQYF.

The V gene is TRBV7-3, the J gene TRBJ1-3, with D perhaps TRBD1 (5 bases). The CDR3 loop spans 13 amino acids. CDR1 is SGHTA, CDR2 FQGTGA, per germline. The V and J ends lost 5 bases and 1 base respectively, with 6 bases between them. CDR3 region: CASSPGSGNTIYF. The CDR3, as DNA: TGTGCCAGCAGCCCAGGGTCTGGAAACACCATATATTTT.

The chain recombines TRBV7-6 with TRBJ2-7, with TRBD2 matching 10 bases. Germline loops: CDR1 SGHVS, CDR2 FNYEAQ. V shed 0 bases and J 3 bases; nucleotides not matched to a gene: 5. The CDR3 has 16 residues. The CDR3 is CASSLASLAGDYEQYF. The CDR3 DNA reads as TGTGCCAGCAGCTTAGCTTCCCTAGCGGGAGACTACGAGCAGTACTTC.

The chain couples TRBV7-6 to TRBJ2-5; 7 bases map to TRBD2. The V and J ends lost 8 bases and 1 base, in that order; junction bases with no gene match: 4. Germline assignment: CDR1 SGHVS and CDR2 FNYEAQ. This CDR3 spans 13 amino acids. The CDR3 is CASGLAAQETQYF. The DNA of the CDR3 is TGTGCCAGCGGCCTAGCGGCCCAAGAGACCCAGTACTTC.

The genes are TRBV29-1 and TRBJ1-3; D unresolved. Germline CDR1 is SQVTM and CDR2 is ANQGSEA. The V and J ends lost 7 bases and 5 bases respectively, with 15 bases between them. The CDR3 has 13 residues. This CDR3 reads CSARQPDRNTIYF. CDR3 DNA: TGCAGCGCAAGACAACCCGATCGAAACACCATATATTTT.

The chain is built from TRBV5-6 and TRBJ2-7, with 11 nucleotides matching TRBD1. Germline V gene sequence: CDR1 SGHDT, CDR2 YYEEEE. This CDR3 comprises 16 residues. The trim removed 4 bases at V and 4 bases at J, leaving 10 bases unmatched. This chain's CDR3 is CASSDTPGTGGYEQYF. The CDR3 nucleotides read TGTGCCAGCAGCGACACTCCCGGGACAGGGGGTTACGAGCAGTACTTC.

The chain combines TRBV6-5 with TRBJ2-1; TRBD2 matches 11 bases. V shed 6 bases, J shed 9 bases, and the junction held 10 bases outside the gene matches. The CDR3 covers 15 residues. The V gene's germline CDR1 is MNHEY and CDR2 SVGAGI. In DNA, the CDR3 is TGTGCCAGCAGGACACCAGTAACTAGCGGGAGTGAGCAGTTCTTC. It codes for CASRTPVTSGSEQFF.

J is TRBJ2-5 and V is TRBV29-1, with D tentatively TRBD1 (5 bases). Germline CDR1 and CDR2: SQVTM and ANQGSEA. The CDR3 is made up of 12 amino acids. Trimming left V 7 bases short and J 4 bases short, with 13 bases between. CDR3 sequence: CSGSRDTETQYF. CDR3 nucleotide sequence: TGCAGCGGTTCCAGGGATACAGAGACCCAGTACTTC.

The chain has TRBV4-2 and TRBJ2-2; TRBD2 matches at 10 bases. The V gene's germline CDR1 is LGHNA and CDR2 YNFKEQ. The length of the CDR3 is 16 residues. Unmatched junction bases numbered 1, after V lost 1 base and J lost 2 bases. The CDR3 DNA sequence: TGTGCCAGCAGCCAAGGGACTAGCGGTAACACCGGGGAGCTGTTTTTT. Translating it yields CASSQGTSGNTGELFF.